The 27 T cell receptor beta chains below were found in one sample sequenced in a study of tumor-infiltrating lymphocytes in primary liver carcinoma. It was unsorted whole blood that yielded blood RNA, and germline DNA was also extracted. With 500 ng total RNA as template and a constant-region primer, TCR beta cDNA was made. For TCR beta, libraries were produced by three nested multiplex PCR rounds using slightly modified ARM-PCR. Amplification in the first two PCR rounds was performed using TRBV1-TRBV30 forward primers and a C-beta reverse primer for approximately 10 cycles each. TCRdb processed the multiplex PCR reads anew with MiXCR; each CDR3 protein has one entry. The sample yields over 250,000 distinct CDR3 sequences, roughly 60% seen once. The sequencing input was peripheral blood. The receptor source for this set is a woman aged 25 to 39 with primary liver carcinoma and hepatitis B virus infection.

This clonotype was detected only a few times. The V and J genes are TRBV30 and TRBJ2-7, with D tentatively TRBD1 or TRBD2 (5 bases each). Germline loops: CDR1 GTSNPN, CDR2 SVGIG (reference sequence). The CDR3 is 11 residues long. V lost 0 bases, J lost 7 bases, and 7 bases lay in between. The CDR3 sequence is CAWSVGAEQYF. The CDR3 region has the DNA TGTGCCTGGAGTGTCGGGGCAGAGCAGTACTTC.

About this clonotype: A read error may explain this, as a much larger clone is one base away. The V gene is TRBV29-1, the J gene TRBJ2-7; tentatively, D is TRBD2 (6 bases). The CDR3 has 14 amino acids. V lost 3 bases, J lost 0 bases, and 12 bases lay in between. In germline, CDR1 is SQVTM, CDR2 ANQGSEA. The CDR3 reads CSVEEGRNSYEQYF. The CDR3 nucleotides are TGCAGCGTTGAGGAGGGTCGGAACTCCTACGAGCAGTACTTC.

This chain links TRBV5-4 with TRBJ2-2, with D possibly called TRBD1 or TRBD2 (5 bases each). This CDR3 comprises 17 residues. Trimming took 1 base from V and 0 from J, leaving 13 bases between them. CDR1 and CDR2 from the germline V gene are SGHNT and YYREEE (reference sequence). The CDR3 spells CASSLSSQGPNTGELFF. DNA of the CDR3: TGTGCCAGCAGCTTGTCCTCCCAGGGACCGAACACCGGGGAGCTGTTTTTT.

Only one count was recorded for this clonotype. Compared with germline, one end of the junction differs, possibly owing to a read error. The gene calls are TRBV11-2 and TRBJ2-7; D not resolved. CDR3 length: 11 amino acids. Looked up from germline, CDR1 is SGHAT and CDR2 is FQNNGV. The chain's CDR3 is CTSSSTVEQYF. The CDR3 nucleotides are TGTACCAGCAGCTCCACGGTCGAGCAGTACTTC.

This clonotype occurred many times. The rearrangement joins TRBV6-5 to TRBJ2-3; a possible D gene is TRBD1 (6 bases). V was shortened by 3 bases and J by 5 bases, with 15 bases between the two germline ends. This CDR3 has 15 residues. Germline V gives CDR1 MNHEY, CDR2 SVGAGI. Here the CDR3 reads CASSYRAARGDTQYF. The CDR3, as DNA: TGTGCCAGCAGTTATAGGGCGGCCAGGGGAGATACGCAGTATTTT.

Regarding this clonotype: In this CDR3 the conserved last residue, phenylalanine or tryptophan, is missing, so a read error is likely. V is TRBV6-5 and J is TRBJ2-7; 7 nucleotides line up with TRBD2. The V gene's germline CDR1 is MNHEY and CDR2 SVGAGI. J lost 5 bases, V lost 2 bases, and 12 bases had no gene match. The CDR3 sequence is 16 residues long. Written as DNA, the CDR3 is TGTGCCAGCAGTTACCTGGCGGGAGACCTTCTTGACGAGCAGTACTTA. It yields the protein CASSYLAGDLLDEQYL.

Comments on this clonotype: One end of the junction varies from germline; a read error may be responsible. This chain connects TRBV11-2 to TRBJ1-2, with D perhaps TRBD1 (5 bases). This CDR3 spans 15 amino acids. Germline V gives CDR1 SGHAT, CDR2 FQNNGV. The CDR3 DNA reads as TGTGCCAGCAGGCCTTTGGTCGGGGGTTCCTATTGCTACACCTTC. This translates into CASRPLVGGSYCYTF.

This clonotype was counted at least ten times. Here the CDR3 reads CASSSGTGNYGYTF. The CDR3 nucleotides read TGTGCCAGCAGCTCCGGGACAGGGAACTATGGCTACACCTTC. The chain links TRBV6-5 to TRBJ1-2; 9 bases align to TRBD1. Germline V gives CDR1 MNHEY, CDR2 SVGAGI. The CDR3 contains 14 residues. With V trimmed by 6 bases and J by 2 bases, 4 bases remained unmatched.

V gene TRBV12-3 or TRBV12-4 combines with J gene TRBJ2-2, with D maybe TRBD2 (5 bases). CDR3 length: 15 residues. Trimming took off 2 bases at V and 4 bases at J, with 11 bases between the two ends. CDR3 in DNA: TGTGCCAGCAGTTTATTCGGGGTAGCCACCGGGGAGCTGTTTTTT. This gives the protein CASSLFGVATGELFF.

Only a few counts were recorded for this clonotype. The chain carries TRBV6-2 or TRBV6-3 and TRBJ2-5; the D is unclear. Germline assignment: CDR1 MNHEY and CDR2 SVGEGT. V lost 7 bases and J lost 3, with 12 bases in between. The CDR3 contains 13 residues. CDR3 sequence reads: CASTQRLKETQYF. In DNA form, the CDR3 reads TGTGCCAGCACCCAGAGGCTCAAAGAGACCCAGTACTTC.

This clonotype was recorded at least ten times. This sequence joins TRBV12-3 or TRBV12-4 and TRBJ2-5; 16 positions agree with TRBD2. The CDR3 contains 18 residues. V gave up 4 bases and J gave up 1 base; unmatched junction bases: 6. The DNA of the CDR3 is TGTGCCAGCAGTTCCCCGGGACTAGCGGGAGGGCTCCAAGAGACCCAGTACTTC. Its translation is CASSSPGLAGGLQETQYF.

With respect to this clonotype: The missing conserved phenylalanine or tryptophan at the end of this CDR3 makes a read error likely. This chain joins TRBV12-5 and TRBJ2-7; 16 bases align to TRBD2. Losses at the gene ends were 5 bases for V and 4 bases for J; bases not matched to a gene: 2. The germline V gene encodes CDR1 LGHNT and CDR2 FRNRAP. The CDR3 is 15 amino acids. This CDR3 is CASGPGLAGGYEQYS. As DNA, the CDR3 is TGTGCTAGTGGTCCGGGACTAGCGGGAGGGTACGAGCAGTACTCA.

This clonotype was seen a few times. The rearrangement joins TRBV12-3 or TRBV12-4 to TRBJ2-1; 10 nucleotides agree with TRBD2. Trimming at V came to 6 bases and at J to 3 bases, leaving 5 bases not matched to a gene. CDR3 length: 15 residues. The CDR3 spells CASRDGLAVYNEQFF. The CDR3 nucleotides are TGTGCCAGCAGGGACGGACTAGCGGTCTACAATGAGCAGTTCTTC.

The table lists this clonotype with a count of one. This could be a read error, since a much larger clone is one nucleotide away. The chain joins TRBV29-1 to TRBJ2-5, with D unresolved. Germline V gives CDR1 SQVTM, CDR2 ANQGSEA. This CDR3 contains 10 residues. The CDR3 region has the DNA TGCAGAGTTGAGCCCCCGGCCCAGTACTTC. This codes for CRVEPPAQYF.

This clonotype was picked up a small number of times. The chain has TRBV6-1 and TRBJ2-7; 8 bases align to TRBD1. Losses at the gene ends were 1 base for V and 1 base for J; bases not matched to a gene: 3. Germline V gene data show CDR1 as MNHNS and CDR2 as SASEGT. The CDR3 is made up of 15 amino acids. The CDR3: CASSEVRTGSYEQYF. CDR3 DNA sequence: TGTGCCAGCAGTGAAGTCAGGACAGGGTCCTACGAGCAGTACTTC.

Notes on this clonotype: The germline gene is not matched at one end of the junction; a read error may be the cause. The rearrangement uses TRBV7-9 and TRBJ2-3; D not resolved. Germline values: CDR1 SEHNR, CDR2 FQNEAQ (reference sequence). This CDR3 spans 15 amino acids. As DNA, the CDR3 is TGTGCCAACAGCTCAGCAGGCTGGTCAGCAGATACGCAGTATTTT. Its protein is CANSSAGWSADTQYF.

This clonotype was counted only a few times. This rearrangement joins TRBV6-2 or TRBV6-3 to TRBJ2-3; 8 positions match TRBD1. CDR1 is MNHEY, CDR2 SVGEGT, per germline. The CDR3 runs 14 residues. The V segment lost 4 bases and the J segment 2 bases; nucleotides outside the gene matches: 2. CDR3 region: CASSWTGLTDTQYF. In DNA, the CDR3 is TGTGCCAGCAGTTGGACAGGGCTCACAGATACGCAGTATTTT.

A remark on this clonotype: This may come from a read error, since a much larger clone is one base off. DNA of the CDR3: TGCGCCAGCAGCCAAGGGGTCCAATGGGCCCAGTACTTC. The encoded protein is CASSQGVQWAQYF. This chain links TRBV4-1 with TRBJ2-5; D is unclear. Germline CDR1 and CDR2: MGHRA and YSYEKL. V dropped 1 base and J dropped 9 bases, with 12 bases sitting between them. The CDR3 runs 13 residues.

Concerning this clonotype: At one of its ends the junction is not consistent with the germline gene, which may arise from a read error. The chain joins TRBV5-8 to TRBJ2-1, with TRBD2 identical over 9 bases. Germline CDR1 reads SGHTS; CDR2 reads YDEGEE. CDR3 length: 14 residues. The chain's CDR3 is CTSSLGLAVWEQFF. CDR3 coding DNA: TGTACCAGCAGCTTGGGACTAGCCGTTTGGGAGCAGTTCTTC.

Points on this clonotype: The junction departs from germline at one end; a sequencing error may be responsible. The V call is TRBV12-3 or TRBV12-4, the J call TRBJ2-7; D not resolved. The CDR3 consists of 14 residues. The CDR3 nucleotides are TGTGCCAGCGGTTTGGCCTGTCCCCTCTACGAGCAGTACTTC. Translation: CASGLACPLYEQYF.

About this clonotype: The CDR3 carries no conserved terminal phenylalanine or tryptophan, so it likely arises from a read error. The chain is built from TRBV11-2 and TRBJ1-1; 7 bases are a match to TRBD1. V trimming: 6 bases; J trimming: 3 bases; junction bases outside the gene matches: 7. CDR3 length: 14 residues. Germline V CDR1 and CDR2: SGHAT, FQNNGV. CDR3 protein: CASSHTGAYTEAFL. DNA of the CDR3: TGTGCCAGCAGTCACACAGGGGCTTACACTGAAGCTTTCTTA.

The V and J genes are TRBV5-6 and TRBJ2-3; D is ambiguous. Germline V gene sequence: CDR1 SGHDT, CDR2 YYEEEE. With 0 bases removed from V and 4 bases from J, the gap between germline ends came to 9 bases. The CDR3 consists of 14 residues. This CDR3 reads CASSLVPLPDTQYF. Here the CDR3 DNA reads TGTGCCAGCAGCTTGGTCCCACTACCAGATACGCAGTATTTT.

The chain joins TRBV7-9 to TRBJ1-3; TRBD1 is a possible D gene (6 bases). Trimming removed 5 bases from V and 0 bases from J, with 11 bases in between. The length of the CDR3 is 15 residues. CDR1 and CDR2 from the germline V gene are SEHNR and FQNEAQ (reference sequence). CDR3 amino acids: CASSNTGFSGNTIYF. CDR3 coding DNA: TGTGCCAGCAGCAATACAGGGTTCTCTGGAAACACCATATATTTT.

To note about this clonotype: Because it lacks the conserved phenylalanine or tryptophan at the end, this CDR3 is likely a read error. The chain has TRBV5-6 and TRBJ1-5; D is ambiguous. Germline CDR1 SGHDT, CDR2 YYEEEE. There are 14 residues in the CDR3. The V end lost 2 bases, the J end lost 5 bases, and 11 bases lay between the germline ends. In nucleotides, the CDR3 is TGTGCCAGCAGCTTTTTTAGGAGGCATCAGCCCCAGCATATT. Its translation is CASSFFRRHQPQHI.

Comments on this clonotype: In this CDR3 the conserved last residue, phenylalanine or tryptophan, is missing, so a read error is likely. The chain couples TRBV6-2 or TRBV6-3 to TRBJ2-2, with TRBD1 matching 7 bases. This CDR3 spans 15 amino acids. With V trimmed by 4 bases and J by 1 base, 3 bases remained unmatched. Germline V gene data show CDR1 as MNHEY and CDR2 as SVGEGT. CDR3 in DNA: TGTGCCAGCAGTTCAACAGGGGAGAACACCGGGGAGCTGTTTTCC. Residues: CASSSTGENTGELFS.

The sample holds one count of this clonotype. The chain uses TRBV6-2 or TRBV6-3 and TRBJ2-1, with TRBD2 matching over 9 bases. The CDR3 runs 16 residues. CDR1 MNHEY and CDR2 SVGEGT come from the germline V gene. Trimming cost V 2 bases and J 5 bases; bases outside gene matches: 7. CDR3 sequence reads: CASSYDLAGTDNEQFF. The CDR3, as DNA: TGTGCCAGCAGTTACGACCTAGCGGGGACTGACAATGAGCAGTTCTTC.

This clonotype was counted a few times. The gene calls are TRBV6-6 and TRBJ1-2; 8 bases map to TRBD1. The CDR3 length is 16 residues. Germline assignment: CDR1 MNHNY and CDR2 SVGAGI (reference sequence). V shed 3 bases and J 2 bases; nucleotides not matched to a gene: 8. CDR3 loop: CASSYGQRTGNYGYTF. In DNA, the CDR3 is TGTGCCAGCAGTTATGGGCAGCGGACAGGGAACTATGGCTACACCTTC.